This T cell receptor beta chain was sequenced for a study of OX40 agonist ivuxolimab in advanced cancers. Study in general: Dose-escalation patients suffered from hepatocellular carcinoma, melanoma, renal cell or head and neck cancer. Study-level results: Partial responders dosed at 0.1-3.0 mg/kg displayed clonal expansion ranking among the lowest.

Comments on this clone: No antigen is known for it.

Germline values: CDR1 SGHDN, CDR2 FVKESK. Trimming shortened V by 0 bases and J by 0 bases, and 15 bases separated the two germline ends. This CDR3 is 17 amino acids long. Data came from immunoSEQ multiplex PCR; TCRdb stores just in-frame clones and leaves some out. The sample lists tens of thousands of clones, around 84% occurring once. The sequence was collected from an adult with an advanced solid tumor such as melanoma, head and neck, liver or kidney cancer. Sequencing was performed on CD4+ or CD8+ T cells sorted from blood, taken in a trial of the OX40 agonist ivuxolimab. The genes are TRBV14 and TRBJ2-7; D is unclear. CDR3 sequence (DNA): TGTGCCAGCAGCCAAGATCTCTCACCGGGCTACTCCTACGAGCAGTACTTC. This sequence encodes CASSQDLSPGYSYEQYF.